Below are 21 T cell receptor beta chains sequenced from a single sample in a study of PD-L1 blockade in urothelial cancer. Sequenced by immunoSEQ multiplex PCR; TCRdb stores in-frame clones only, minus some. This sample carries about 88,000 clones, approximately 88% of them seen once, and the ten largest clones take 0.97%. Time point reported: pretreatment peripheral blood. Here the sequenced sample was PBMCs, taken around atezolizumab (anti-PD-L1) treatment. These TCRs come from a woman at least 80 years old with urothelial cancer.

The CDR3 coding sequence is TGTGCCAGCAGTGATCACGGGAGGGGCTCCTACAATGAGCAGTTCTTC. It is translated as CASSDHGRGSYNEQFF. This sequence joins TRBV27 and TRBJ2-1; 8 bases align to TRBD2. The germline gives CDR1 MNHEY, CDR2 SMNVEV (reference sequence). Trimming removed 5 bases from V and 0 bases from J; junction bases left unmatched: 6. This CDR3 region has 16 residues.

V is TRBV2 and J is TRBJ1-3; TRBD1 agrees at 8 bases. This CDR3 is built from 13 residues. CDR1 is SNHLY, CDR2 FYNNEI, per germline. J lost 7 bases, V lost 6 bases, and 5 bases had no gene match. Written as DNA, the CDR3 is TGTGCCAGCAGAGACAGGGGTGGGAACACCATATATTTT. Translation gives CASRDRGGNTIYF.

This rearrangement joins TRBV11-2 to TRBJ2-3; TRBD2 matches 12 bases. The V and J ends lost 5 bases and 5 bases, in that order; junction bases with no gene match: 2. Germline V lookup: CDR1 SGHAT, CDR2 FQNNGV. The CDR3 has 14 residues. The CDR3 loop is CASSLGLAGDTQYF. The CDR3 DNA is TGTGCCAGCAGCCTGGGACTAGCGGGAGATACGCAGTATTTT.

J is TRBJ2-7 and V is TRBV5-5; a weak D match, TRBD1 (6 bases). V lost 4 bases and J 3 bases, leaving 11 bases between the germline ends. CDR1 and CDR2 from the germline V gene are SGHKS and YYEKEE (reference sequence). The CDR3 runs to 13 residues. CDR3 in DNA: TGTGCCAGCAGCGCTACAGGGTTCTACGAGCAGTACTTC. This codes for CASSATGFYEQYF.

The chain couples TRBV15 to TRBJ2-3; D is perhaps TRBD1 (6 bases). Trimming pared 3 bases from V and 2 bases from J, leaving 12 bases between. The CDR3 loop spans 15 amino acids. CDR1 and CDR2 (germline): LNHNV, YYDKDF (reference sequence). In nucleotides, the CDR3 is TGTGCCACCAGCAGGCCCCGGGGACACACAGATACGCAGTATTTT. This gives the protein CATSRPRGHTDTQYF.

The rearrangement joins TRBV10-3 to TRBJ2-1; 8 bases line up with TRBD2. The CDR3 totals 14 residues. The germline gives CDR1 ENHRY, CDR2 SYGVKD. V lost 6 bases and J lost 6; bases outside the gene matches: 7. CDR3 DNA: TGTGCCATCAGAACGCCCGGGACTAGCAATGAGCAGTTCTTC. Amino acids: CAIRTPGTSNEQFF.

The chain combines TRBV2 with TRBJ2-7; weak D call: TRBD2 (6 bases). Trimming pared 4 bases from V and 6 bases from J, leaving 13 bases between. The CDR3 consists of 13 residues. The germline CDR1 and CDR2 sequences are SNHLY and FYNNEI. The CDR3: CASSGLAMGEQYF. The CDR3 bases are TGTGCCAGCAGTGGGCTAGCGATGGGCGAGCAGTACTTC.

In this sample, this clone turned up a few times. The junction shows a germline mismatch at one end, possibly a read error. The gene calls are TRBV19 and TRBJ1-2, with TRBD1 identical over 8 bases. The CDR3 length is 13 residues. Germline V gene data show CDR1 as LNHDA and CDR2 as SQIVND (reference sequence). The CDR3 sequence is CASSKQGDYGYTF. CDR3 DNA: TGTGCCAGTAGTAAACAGGGGGACTACGGCTACACCTTC.

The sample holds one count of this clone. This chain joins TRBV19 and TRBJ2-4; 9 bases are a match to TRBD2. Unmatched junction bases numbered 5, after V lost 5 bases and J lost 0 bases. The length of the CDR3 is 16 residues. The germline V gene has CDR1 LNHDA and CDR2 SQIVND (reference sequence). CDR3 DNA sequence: TGTGCCAGTAGTTTCCTAGCGGGGTTAGCCAAAAACATTCAGTACTTC. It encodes CASSFLAGLAKNIQYF.

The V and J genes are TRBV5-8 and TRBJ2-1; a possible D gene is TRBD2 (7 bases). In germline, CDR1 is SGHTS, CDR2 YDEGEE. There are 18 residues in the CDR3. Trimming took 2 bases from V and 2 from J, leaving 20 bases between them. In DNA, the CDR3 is TGTGCCAGCAGCTTTGTCCCAGGGGCGGGAGCAACCTACAATGAGCAGTTCTTC. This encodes CASSFVPGAGATYNEQFF.

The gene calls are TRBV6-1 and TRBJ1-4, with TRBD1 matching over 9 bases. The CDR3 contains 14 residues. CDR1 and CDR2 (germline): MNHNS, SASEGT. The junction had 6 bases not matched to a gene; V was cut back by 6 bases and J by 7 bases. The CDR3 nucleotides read TGTGCCAGCAGGGAGGACAGGGGAACTGAAAAACTGTTTTTT. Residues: CASREDRGTEKLFF.

The CDR3 here is CASSARRGTANYGYTF. In nucleotides, the CDR3 is TGTGCCAGCAGTGCAAGGCGAGGGACAGCAAACTATGGCTACACCTTC. The chain employs TRBV6-1 and TRBJ1-2; 7 bases match TRBD1. The CDR3 is 16 residues long. Trimming removed 4 bases from V and 2 bases from J; junction bases left unmatched: 10. Germline V gene lookup returns CDR1 MNHNS and CDR2 SASEGT.

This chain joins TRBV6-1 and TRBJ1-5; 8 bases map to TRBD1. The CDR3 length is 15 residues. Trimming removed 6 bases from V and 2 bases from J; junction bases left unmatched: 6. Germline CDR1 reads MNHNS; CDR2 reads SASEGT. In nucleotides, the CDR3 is TGTGCCAGCAGAGACAGGGGCCAGGGCAATCAGCCCCAGCATTTT. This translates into CASRDRGQGNQPQHF.

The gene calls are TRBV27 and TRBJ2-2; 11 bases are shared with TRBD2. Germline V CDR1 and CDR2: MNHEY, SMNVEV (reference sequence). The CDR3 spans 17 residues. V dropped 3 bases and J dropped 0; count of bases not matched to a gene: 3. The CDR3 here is CASSLGTSGANTGELFF. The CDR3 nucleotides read TGTGCCAGCAGTTTGGGGACTAGCGGAGCGAACACCGGGGAGCTGTTTTTT.

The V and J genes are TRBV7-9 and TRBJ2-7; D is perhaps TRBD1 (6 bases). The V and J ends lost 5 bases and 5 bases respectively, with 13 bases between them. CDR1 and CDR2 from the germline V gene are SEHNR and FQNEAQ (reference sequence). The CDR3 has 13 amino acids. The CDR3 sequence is CASSRGQYDEQYF. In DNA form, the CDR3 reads TGTGCCAGCAGCCGTGGACAGTATGACGAGCAGTACTTC. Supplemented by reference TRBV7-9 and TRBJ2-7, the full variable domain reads DTGVSQNPRHKITKRGQNVTFRCDPISEHNRLYWYRQTLGQGPEFLTYFQNEAQLEKSRLLSDRFSAERPKGSFSTLEIQRTEQGDSAMYLCASSRGQYDEQYFGPGTRLTVT.

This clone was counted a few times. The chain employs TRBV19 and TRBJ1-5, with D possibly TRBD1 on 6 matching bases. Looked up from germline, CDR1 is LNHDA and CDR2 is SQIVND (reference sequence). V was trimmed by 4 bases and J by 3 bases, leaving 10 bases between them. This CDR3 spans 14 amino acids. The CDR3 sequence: CASSTYRDNQPQHF. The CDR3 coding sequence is TGTGCCAGTAGTACCTACAGGGACAATCAGCCCCAGCATTTT.

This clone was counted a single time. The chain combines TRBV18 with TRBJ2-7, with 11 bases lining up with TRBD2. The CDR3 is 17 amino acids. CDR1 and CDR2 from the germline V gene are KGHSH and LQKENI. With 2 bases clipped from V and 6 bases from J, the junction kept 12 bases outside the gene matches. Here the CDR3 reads CASSPRGVAGGLSEQYF. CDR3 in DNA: TGTGCCAGCTCACCAAGAGGAGTAGCGGGAGGGCTAAGCGAGCAGTACTTC.

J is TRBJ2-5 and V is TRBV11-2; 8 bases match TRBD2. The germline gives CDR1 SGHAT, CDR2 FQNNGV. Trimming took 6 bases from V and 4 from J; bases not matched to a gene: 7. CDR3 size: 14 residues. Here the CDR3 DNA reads TGTGCCAGCAGTCCGACCGGGGGGGGAGAGACCCAGTACTTC. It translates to CASSPTGGGETQYF. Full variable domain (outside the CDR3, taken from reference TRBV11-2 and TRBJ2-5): EAGVAQSPRYKIIEKRQSVAFWCNPISGHATLYWYQQILGQGPKLLIQFQNNGVVDDSQLPKDRFSAERLKGVDSTLKIQPAKLEDSAVYLCASSPTGGGETQYFGPGTRLLVL.

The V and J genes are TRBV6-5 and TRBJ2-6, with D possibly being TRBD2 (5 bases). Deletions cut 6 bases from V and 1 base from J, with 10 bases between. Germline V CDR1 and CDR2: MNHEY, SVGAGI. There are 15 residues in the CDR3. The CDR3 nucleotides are TGTGCCAGCAGAGCCCCGGGGTCTGGGGCCAACGTCCTGACTTTC. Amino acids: CASRAPGSGANVLTF.

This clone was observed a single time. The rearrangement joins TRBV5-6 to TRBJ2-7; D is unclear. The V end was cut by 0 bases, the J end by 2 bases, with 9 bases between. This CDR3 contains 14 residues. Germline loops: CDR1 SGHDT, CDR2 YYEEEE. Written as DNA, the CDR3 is TGTGCCAGCAGCTTGGGCGTCCCCCCCTACGAGCAGTACTTC. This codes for CASSLGVPPYEQYF.

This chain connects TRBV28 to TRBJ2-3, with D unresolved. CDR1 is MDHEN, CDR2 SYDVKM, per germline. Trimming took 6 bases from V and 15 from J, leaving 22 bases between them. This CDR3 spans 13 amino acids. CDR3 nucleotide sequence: TGTGCCAGCAGCACCACGCGAGGCACCCATCAATATTTT. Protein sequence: CASSTTRGTHQYF.